These 7 T cell receptor beta chains were sequenced from one sample in a study of cytomegalovirus exposure and HLA in healthy donors. PCR amplification relied on 60 Vbeta primers (plus 13 Jbeta primers). TCRdb's copy holds only in-frame clones and misses some; the assay was immunoSEQ multiplex PCR. The profile covers 80,000 to 100,000 clones, with around 74% appearing a single time and approximately 7% taken by the ten largest. Sequencing was performed on PBMCs. These TCRs come from a man over 45 in good health and CMV-seropositive.

This clone was counted only a few times. The rearrangement links TRBV30 to TRBJ1-4; D gene uncertain. The CDR3 loop spans 14 amino acids. Trimming removed 0 bases at V and 7 bases at J, with 12 bases between. CDR1 GTSNPN and CDR2 SVGIG come from the germline V gene (reference sequence). The CDR3 reads CAWSVSGEFEKLFF. The CDR3 DNA reads as TGTGCCTGGAGTGTGTCCGGGGAGTTTGAAAAACTGTTTTTT.

V and J are TRBV19 and TRBJ1-2; D might be TRBD1 (5 bases). The germline gives CDR1 LNHDA, CDR2 SQIVND (reference sequence). CDR3 length: 13 amino acids. The V end was cut by 3 bases, the J end by 4 bases, with 9 bases between. Here the CDR3 reads CASSMPGSYGYTF. In DNA, the CDR3 is TGTGCCAGTAGTATGCCAGGGTCCTATGGCTACACCTTC.

The chain links TRBV11-2 to TRBJ1-6, with D perhaps TRBD1 (6 bases). The CDR3 covers 15 residues. V was shortened by 3 bases and J by 4 bases, with 10 bases between the two germline ends. Per germline, CDR1 SGHAT and CDR2 FQNNGV. The CDR3 DNA reads as TGTGCCAGCAGCTTGTCGACAGGATATAATTCACCCCTCCACTTT. Residues: CASSLSTGYNSPLHF.

The chain carries TRBV7-2 and TRBJ2-5, with 7 bases that match TRBD2. The CDR3 loop spans 13 amino acids. Germline V CDR1 and CDR2: SGHTA, FQGNSA. V shed 2 bases and J 6 bases; nucleotides not matched to a gene: 3. The DNA of the CDR3 is TGTGCCAGCAGCTTAAGCGGGGCCCAGACCCAGTACTTC. Translating gives CASSLSGAQTQYF.

The rearrangement uses TRBV5-1 and TRBJ2-1, with 8 bases lining up with TRBD2. There are 15 residues in the CDR3. Germline V gene sequence: CDR1 SGHRS, CDR2 YFSETQ. V lost 2 bases to trimming and J lost 7 bases; unmatched junction nucleotides: 8. DNA of the CDR3: TGCGCCAGCAGCTTTACAGCGGGGGCCGGGAATGAGCAGTTCTTC. Protein: CASSFTAGAGNEQFF.

The chain joins TRBV11-2 to TRBJ1-6; D unresolved. Germline CDR1 SGHAT, CDR2 FQNNGV. The germline V and J ends were trimmed by 1 base and 10 bases, with 11 bases remaining between them. The CDR3 extends over 14 amino acids. The CDR3 loop reads CASSLGLGGSPLHF. CDR3 sequence (DNA): TGTGCCAGCAGCTTAGGACTGGGAGGGTCACCCCTCCACTTT.

In DNA form, the CDR3 reads TGTGCCAGCAGCTTCGACAGCTTTAATGAAAAACTGTTTTTT. Translating gives CASSFDSFNEKLFF. The rearrangement links TRBV5-4 to TRBJ1-4; a weak D match, TRBD1 (5 bases). CDR3 length: 14 amino acids. Trimming shortened V by 2 bases and J by 4 bases, and 9 bases separated the two germline ends. Per the germline V gene, CDR1 is SGHNT and CDR2 is YYREEE (reference sequence).